The 20 T cell receptor beta chains given below trace back to one sample, sequenced in a study of cytomegalovirus exposure and HLA in healthy donors. The protocol was immunoSEQ multiplex PCR, while the TCRdb copy is restricted to in-frame clones and leaves out a portion. The sample lists 100,000 to 150,000 clones; 89% were seen once. The sample consisted of PBMCs. The source is a woman between 18 and 30 years old in good health and CMV-seronegative.

This chain uses TRBV15 with TRBJ2-1; a possible D gene is TRBD2 (5 bases). Germline loops: CDR1 LNHNV, CDR2 YYDKDF (reference sequence). CDR3 length equals 14 residues. Deletions cut 1 base from V and 9 bases from J, with 13 bases between. The CDR3 spells CATSRAEGYGEQFF. CDR3 coding DNA: TGTGCCACCAGCAGAGCTGAGGGTTACGGTGAGCAGTTCTTC.

The gene calls are TRBV15 and TRBJ2-2; 8 bases align to TRBD1. This CDR3 spans 15 amino acids. Germline CDR1 LNHNV, CDR2 YYDKDF (reference sequence). V was clipped by 6 bases and J by 4 bases; unmatched bases: 7. The CDR3 sequence is CATRRTGSGTGELFF. CDR3 bases: TGTGCCACCAGGAGGACAGGGTCGGGCACCGGGGAGCTGTTTTTT. The full variable domain, rest sourced from reference TRBV15 and TRBJ2-2, is DAMVIQNPRYQVTQFGKPVTLSCSQTLNHNVMYWYQQKSSQAPKLLFHYYDKDFNNEADTPDNFQSRRPNTSFCFLDIRSPGLGDTAMYLCATRRTGSGTGELFFGEGSRLTVL.

This clone was recorded a few times. V usage is TRBV10-3 and J usage is TRBJ1-6; 9 bases align to TRBD1. With V trimmed by 8 bases and J by 8 bases, 7 bases remained unmatched. There are 14 residues in the CDR3. The germline V gene encodes CDR1 ENHRY and CDR2 SYGVKD. As DNA, the CDR3 is TGTGCCATCTCGGACAGGGGATTATATTCACCCCTCCACTTT. Translated: CAISDRGLYSPLHF.

This rearrangement joins TRBV7-9 to TRBJ1-1; 9 bases align to TRBD1. With V trimmed by 2 bases and J by 6 bases, 10 bases remained unmatched. CDR1 is SEHNR and CDR2 is FQNEAQ in the germline V gene (reference sequence). CDR3 length: 16 residues. CDR3: CASSLPTPGQGSEAFF. CDR3 DNA: TGTGCCAGCAGCTTACCCACTCCGGGACAGGGCTCTGAAGCTTTCTTT.

There are a few counts of this clone. The chain uses TRBV19 and TRBJ1-2; D is unclear. V lost 5 bases to trimming and J lost 4 bases, with 11 bases between them. The V gene's germline CDR1 is LNHDA and CDR2 SQIVND (reference sequence). This CDR3 region has 13 residues. The CDR3 reads CASSPPGTYGYTF. The CDR3 nucleotides are TGTGCCAGTAGTCCTCCGGGTACCTATGGCTACACCTTC.

This clone was recorded at least ten times. The V gene is TRBV9, the J gene TRBJ2-3, with a tentative D call TRBD2 (5 bases). Between the trimmed V and J ends, which lost 0 bases and 2 bases, there was a span of 10 bases. This CDR3 is 15 amino acids long. Germline V gene sequence: CDR1 SGDLS, CDR2 YYNGEE. The CDR3 DNA sequence: TGTGCCAGCAGCGTAGGCCCAGCGGACACAGATACGCAGTATTTT. Translating gives CASSVGPADTDTQYF.

The J gene is TRBJ1-1, the V gene TRBV6-6; D might be TRBD1 (6 bases). CDR1 and CDR2 (germline): MNHNY, SVGAGI (reference sequence). V lost 6 bases, J lost 4 bases, and 15 bases lay in between. This CDR3 spans 14 amino acids. The CDR3 is CASSLRGLGTEAFF. DNA for the CDR3: TGTGCCAGCAGCCTAAGGGGGTTGGGCACTGAAGCTTTCTTT.

This chain uses TRBV5-1 with TRBJ2-7; 10 nucleotides line up with TRBD2. The CDR3 consists of 16 residues. Unmatched junction bases numbered 11, after V lost 4 bases and J lost 4 bases. Germline assignment: CDR1 SGHRS and CDR2 YFSETQ. In DNA, the CDR3 is TGCGCCAGCAGCAGTTTACTAGCGGGGCTGACTTACGAGCAGTACTTC. As protein: CASSSLLAGLTYEQYF. The whole variable domain, filled in from reference TRBV5-1 and TRBJ2-7, reads KAGVTQTPRYLIKTRGQQVTLSCSPISGHRSVSWYQQTPGQGLQFLFEYFSETQRNKGNFPGRFSGRQFSNSRSEMNVSTLELGDSALYLCASSSLLAGLTYEQYFGPGTRLTVT.

The chain recombines TRBV14 with TRBJ2-1; 9 nucleotides agree with TRBD1. Germline lookup yields CDR1 SGHDN and CDR2 FVKESK. This CDR3 has 16 residues. With V trimmed by 4 bases and J by 8 bases, 12 bases remained unmatched. The CDR3 bases are TGTGCCAGCAGCCGTCGTTGGGGACAGGGTAGCGATGAGCAGTTCTTC. It codes for CASSRRWGQGSDEQFF.

The rearrangement links TRBV7-9 to TRBJ2-1, with 12 nucleotides matching TRBD2. The V gene's germline CDR1 is SEHNR and CDR2 FQNEAQ (reference sequence). The length of the CDR3 is 17 residues. Germline trimming cut 5 bases from V and 5 bases from J; bases unmatched to any gene: 10. CDR3 coding DNA: TGTGCCAGCAGCCTCCTCCTTCGACTAGCGGGGGACAATGAGCAGTTCTTC. Protein product: CASSLLLRLAGDNEQFF.

This rearrangement joins TRBV6-5 to TRBJ1-4, with D uncertain. The CDR3 loop spans 13 amino acids. Trimming pared 9 bases from V and 0 bases from J, leaving 8 bases between. CDR1 is MNHEY, CDR2 SVGAGI, per germline. Written as DNA, the CDR3 is TGTGCCAGTACGACTACAACTAATGAAAAACTGTTTTTT. This encodes CASTTTTNEKLFF.

The V gene is TRBV7-8, the J gene TRBJ1-4, with D hard to call. Germline V gives CDR1 SGHVS, CDR2 FQNEAQ. The CDR3 covers 17 residues. With 1 base removed from V and 8 bases from J, the gap between germline ends came to 20 bases. The CDR3 DNA follows: TGTGCCAGCAGCTTAGATTGGGTTTTTGCAGGCGCCGAAAAACTGTTTTTT. Amino acids: CASSLDWVFAGAEKLFF.

This chain uses TRBV15 with TRBJ2-6; D possibly corresponds to TRBD1 (5 bases). The CDR3 extends over 17 amino acids. Germline values: CDR1 LNHNV, CDR2 YYDKDF (reference sequence). V was pared by 0 bases and J by 1 base, with 10 bases between. DNA of the CDR3: TGTGCCACCAGCAGAGACATCCAGGGTTCTGGGGCCAACGTCCTGACTTTC. It translates to CATSRDIQGSGANVLTF.

The chain links TRBV25-1 to TRBJ2-1, with D possibly matching TRBD2 (6 bases). From germline, CDR1 is MGHDK and CDR2 SYGVNS. The CDR3 length is 17 residues. V lost 6 bases to trimming and J lost 5 bases, with 23 bases between them. The chain's CDR3 is CASRGPPRGFGNNEQFF. Written as DNA, the CDR3 is TGTGCCAGCAGAGGGCCCCCGCGGGGTTTCGGAAACAATGAGCAGTTCTTC.

J is TRBJ2-1 and V is TRBV5-4; 15 positions agree with TRBD2. With 3 bases clipped from V and 0 bases from J, the junction kept 1 base outside the gene matches. CDR3 size: 17 residues. Germline V CDR1 and CDR2: SGHNT, YYREEE (reference sequence). CDR3 bases: TGTGCCAGCAGCTCGGGACTAGCGGGGGGCTCCTACAATGAGCAGTTCTTC. It specifies CASSSGLAGGSYNEQFF.

The chain links TRBV4-1 to TRBJ1-5; D gene ambiguous. Trimming removed 4 bases at V and 5 bases at J, with 15 bases between. The CDR3 consists of 15 residues. Germline CDR1 reads MGHRA; CDR2 reads YSYEKL. CDR3 amino acids: CASSPDGIQDQPQHF. The DNA of the CDR3 is TGCGCCAGCAGCCCGGACGGGATCCAGGATCAGCCCCAGCATTTT.

The chain links TRBV7-6 to TRBJ1-1, with D uncertain. The CDR3 spans 11 residues. Germline CDR1 and CDR2: SGHVS and FNYEAQ. With 6 bases removed from V and 6 bases from J, the gap between germline ends came to 8 bases. The CDR3 nucleotides are TGTGCCAGCAGACTAGGCGCTGAAGCTTTCTTT. This sequence encodes CASRLGAEAFF.

The rearrangement uses TRBV5-8 and TRBJ2-7; D remains unclear. In germline, CDR1 is SGHTS, CDR2 YDEGEE. This CDR3 region has 14 residues. With 5 bases removed from V and 11 bases from J, the gap between germline ends came to 23 bases. CDR3 coding DNA: TGTGCCAGCAGGTTCGGGTCGGTTGGCCGGTGGGAGTACTTC. Its protein is CASRFGSVGRWEYF. Drawing the rest from reference TRBV5-8 and TRBJ2-7, the complete variable domain is EAGVTQSPTHLIKTRGQQATLRCSPISGHTSVYWYQQALGLGLQFLLWYDEGEERNRGNFPPRFSGRQFPNYSSELNVNALELEDSALYLCASRFGSVGRWEYFGPGTRLTVT.

A single count supports this clone. The rearrangement uses TRBV13 and TRBJ2-5; the match to TRBD1 covers 9 bases. The CDR3 sequence is 14 residues long. J gave up 5 bases and V 5 bases, and 6 bases lay outside the gene matches. Germline values: CDR1 PRHDT, CDR2 FYEKMQ (reference sequence). CDR3 bases: TGTGCCAGCAGCAGGGGACAGGGAGTCGAGACCCAGTACTTC. Protein product: CASSRGQGVETQYF.

The chain is built from TRBV9 and TRBJ2-7; 8 bases are shared with TRBD2. Germline V CDR1 and CDR2: SGDLS, YYNGEE. V lost 4 bases, J lost 4 bases, and 13 bases stayed unmatched. The CDR3 runs 16 residues. CDR3 sequence: CASSPGVAGTIYEQYF. Here the CDR3 DNA reads TGTGCCAGCAGCCCCGGGGTAGCGGGGACTATTTACGAGCAGTACTTC.